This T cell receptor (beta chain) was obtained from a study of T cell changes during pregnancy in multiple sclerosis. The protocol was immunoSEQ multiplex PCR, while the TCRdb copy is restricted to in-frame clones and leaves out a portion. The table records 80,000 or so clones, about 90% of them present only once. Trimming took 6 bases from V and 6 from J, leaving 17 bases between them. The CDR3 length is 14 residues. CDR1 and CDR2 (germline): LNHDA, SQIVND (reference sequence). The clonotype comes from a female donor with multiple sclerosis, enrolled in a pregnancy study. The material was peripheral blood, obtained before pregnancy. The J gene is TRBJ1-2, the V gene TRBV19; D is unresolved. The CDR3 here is CASRGWTDLDGYTF. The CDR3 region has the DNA TGTGCCAGTAGGGGGTGGACGGACTTAGATGGCTACACCTTC.